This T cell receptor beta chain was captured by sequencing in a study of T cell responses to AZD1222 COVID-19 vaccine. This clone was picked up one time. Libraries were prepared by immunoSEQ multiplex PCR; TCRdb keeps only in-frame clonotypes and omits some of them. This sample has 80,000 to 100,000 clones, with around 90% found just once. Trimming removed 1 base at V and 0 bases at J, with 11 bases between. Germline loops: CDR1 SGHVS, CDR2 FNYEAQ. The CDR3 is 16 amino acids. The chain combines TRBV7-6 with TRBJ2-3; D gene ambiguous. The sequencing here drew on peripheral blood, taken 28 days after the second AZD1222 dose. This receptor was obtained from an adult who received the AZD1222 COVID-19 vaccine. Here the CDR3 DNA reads TGTGCCAGCAGCTTAGGGGCCTTAGCTAGCACAGATACGCAGTATTTT. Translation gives CASSLGALASTDTQYF.